This TCR beta chain was obtained from a study of identical twins (dated by TCRdb to 2016 to 2017). Background on the whole study: TCR alpha and beta repertoires from monozygotic twins, unrelated adults of various ages and cord blood were deep-sequenced to test whether fetal clonotypes persist. To rule out contamination, the twin experiments were replicated at different times with different library preparation protocols. Results and caveats for the whole study, not just this receptor: Fewer insertions were carried by abundant cord blood beta clonotypes, a similar but weaker trend appeared in young adult naive repertoires, and no such trend appeared in memory repertoires. Compared with coincidental sharing between unrelated individuals, out-of-frame TCR alpha sequences shared between twins had an excess of sequences with low generation probability. A weaker excess of twin sharing was found in beta out-of-frame sequences because the signal-to-noise ratio was lowered by fewer shared sequences. Recombination models systematically underestimated out-of-frame TCR alpha sharing in monozygotic twins but agreed with sharing between unrelated individuals. Because the same donors could not be followed over many years, the conclusions relied on cross-sectional statistical analysis. Zero-insertion analyses could be partly confounded by invariant T cells such as MAIT and iNKT, although diverse VJ usage argued against such confounding for most clonotypes.

V gives up 6 bases and J gives up 0 bases, and the segment between their germline ends measures 9 bases. The CDR3 sequence holds 15 residues, the cysteine and phenylalanine included. CDR3 DNA is the only sequence kept; it has 45 bases, read in frame from the first base. Based on the germline V gene, the CDR1 and CDR2 sequences are SGHTA and FQGNSA. Libraries were prepared through 5' RACE. Instrument used: Illumina HiSeq 2000. Template switching added a universal primer binding site, and the final cDNA carried a unique molecular identifier that allowed TCR cDNA molecules to be counted accurately. Specific primers in the conserved constant-segment region were used to synthesize first-strand cDNA for TCR alpha and beta chains. To control for contamination, each cDNA library was double barcoded with a SMART-Mk sample barcode plus Illumina barcodes. TruSeq adapter sequences, together with Illumina sample barcodes, were added in two successive PCR steps. The TCR alpha and beta cDNA libraries were sequenced on the Illumina HiSeq platform using custom primers. In the authors' own workflow: Unique molecular identifiers were extracted from raw reads with MiGEC, and CDR3 positions were determined with MiXCR. For each individual, recombination models were inferred using an EM algorithm with the repgenHMM and IGoR tools. The analysis of shared clonotypes was done with the tcR package in R, with sharing normalized by the product of cloneset sizes. To study raw recombination free of thymic and clonal selection effects, out-of-frame nonproductive sequences were analyzed. The raw public reads went through TCRdb reprocessing: fastp at Q25, MiXCR clone calling, in-frame beta chains kept. All rows with the same CDR3 protein become a single entry with the most common DNA and genes. The V and J calls here are based on TCRdb, not the publication. A total of 270,000 or so distinct CDR3 sequences appear in this sample, around 8.3% of them only once. Over 2.5% of the sample comes from the top ten.

This clonotype was seen a few times. It has no known antigen specificity. The record has no base qualities; no much larger clone is one base away. Every donor in the study was a healthy Caucasian. Three pairs of female monozygotic twins, all aged roughly 18 to 30 years, made up the twin cohort. Positive isolation kits from Invitrogen were used to isolate the CD4+ and CD8+ T cell populations. These same data were also listed under a study on yellow fever vaccine responses in identical twins. Reported in the second study: According to the authors, the vaccine-induced T cell response in identical twins seemed to be partly convergent and partly specific to each individual. The study precisely tracked vaccine-responding T cell clones in identical twins.

The receptor was derived from a woman aged 18-30 years in good health. The V and J segments used are TRBV7-2 and TRBJ1-6; too little of a D gene remains to name it. Sequencing used CD8+ T cells sorted from blood. The CDR3 protein is CASSPGLSYNSPLHF. The nucleotide sequence is TGTGCCAGCAGTCCGGGCCTCTCCTATAATTCACCCCTCCACTTT.